This T cell receptor (beta chain) was identified during a study of response to subunit inactivated influenza vaccine listed by TCRdb under 2018. Turning to the overall study: Deep quantitative T cell receptor repertoire profiling was used in the study to track responses to a trivalent subunit inactivated influenza vaccine.

CDR1 and CDR2 (SQVTM, ANQGSEA) derive from the germline V gene. V and J are truncated by 6 bases and 0 bases respectively, leaving an intervening sequence of 11 bases. The CDR3 starts with the cysteine, ends with the phenylalanine, and has 13 residues. Kept here is only the CDR3 DNA, which spans 39 bases and is read in frame from base 1. Library preparation was by RT-PCR. The sample was run on an Illumina HiSeq 2500. TCRdb cleaned the public reads at Q25 with fastp, built clones with MiXCR and kept in-frame beta chains. CDR3 protein duplicates are merged, each entry listing the most common genes and DNA. The sample table records 600,000 to 850,000 distinct CDR3 sequences; 11% to 15% of these occur just once. The ten most abundant clones make up about 7.6% of the sample. This clonotype has a handful of counts. Its antigen remains undetermined. No quality values exist for individual bases; no much larger clone is one base distant.

The paper's findings and limits, for the study overall: The authors proposed that each seasonal influenza vaccination may bring in only a limited number of new T cells.

The V gene is TRBV29-1 and the J gene is TRBJ1-2; the D gene is perhaps TRBD1, from 6 matching bases. This clonotype was obtained from a middle-aged man who received an inactivated influenza vaccine. Donor details come from another sample of the same person, matched by shared clones. This sample comprised PBMCs from blood, obtained approximately 15 days before vaccination. The sequenced DNA: TGCAGCGTAATCGACAGGTCTAACTATGGCTACACCTTC. This codes for CSVIDRSNYGYTF.